The next 29 T cell receptor beta chains were all read from a single sample in a study of cytomegalovirus exposure and HLA in healthy donors. The primer mix had 60 Vbeta and 13 Jbeta primers. Method: immunoSEQ multiplex PCR; TCRdb's copy keeps in-frame clones and lacks some. The specimen's table records nearly 200,000 clones. The sequenced sample was PBMCs. These receptors came from a boy aged 5-17 years in good health and CMV-seronegative.

The chain links TRBV6-5 to TRBJ2-7, with 8 nucleotides matching TRBD1. This CDR3 contains 15 residues. CDR1 is MNHEY, CDR2 SVGAGI, per germline. V dropped 5 bases and J dropped 3; count of bases not matched to a gene: 9. The CDR3 sequence is CASSPLQGVVYEQYF. The CDR3 region has the DNA TGTGCCAGCAGTCCCCTACAGGGGGTGGTCTACGAGCAGTACTTC.

The chain has TRBV7-6 and TRBJ2-3; 14 nucleotides align to TRBD2. Trimming at V came to 5 bases and at J to 1 base, leaving 5 bases not matched to a gene. From germline, CDR1 is SGHVS and CDR2 FNYEAQ. The CDR3 totals 17 residues. DNA for the CDR3: TGTGCCAGCAGCACCGGGACTAGCGGGGGAGGCACAGATACGCAGTATTTT. It specifies CASSTGTSGGGTDTQYF.

The chain is built from TRBV11-2 and TRBJ2-1; D gene ambiguous. Germline lookup yields CDR1 SGHAT and CDR2 FQNNGV. V lost 0 bases to trimming and J lost 16 bases, with 10 bases between them. The CDR3 has 11 residues. Here the CDR3 DNA reads TGTGCCAGCAGCTTAGACAAGCTACGCTTCTTC. Translated, it gives CASSLDKLRFF.

The rearrangement joins TRBV6-5 to TRBJ1-4, with TRBD1 matching 7 bases. Germline V gene sequence: CDR1 MNHEY, CDR2 SVGAGI. Germline trimming cut 8 bases from V and 7 bases from J; bases unmatched to any gene: 10. The CDR3 is made up of 14 amino acids. DNA of the CDR3: TGTGCCAGCCGCGACAGGGCATTCGGTGAAAAACTGTTTTTT. As protein: CASRDRAFGEKLFF.

This sequence joins TRBV7-9 and TRBJ1-3; D unclear. CDR1 and CDR2 from the germline V gene are SEHNR and FQNEAQ (reference sequence). The V and J ends lost 4 bases and 3 bases respectively, with 4 bases between them. The CDR3 totals 12 residues. CDR3 nucleotides: TGTGCCAGCAGCTCCGGTGGAAACACCATATATTTT. Its protein product is CASSSGGNTIYF.

The DNA of the CDR3 is TGCGCCAGCAGCTTTCGGACGGGCGGGGCCAATGAAAAACTGTTTTTT. It yields the protein CASSFRTGGANEKLFF. This chain connects TRBV5-1 to TRBJ1-4; TRBD1 might be the D (5 bases). CDR3 length: 16 amino acids. V was trimmed by 2 bases and J by 5 bases, leaving 16 bases between them. The germline V gene encodes CDR1 SGHRS and CDR2 YFSETQ.

The genes are TRBV19 and TRBJ1-1; tentative D call: TRBD1 (6 bases). The V end lost 3 bases, the J end lost 1 base, and 12 bases lay between the germline ends. The CDR3 extends over 15 amino acids. Germline-derived CDR1 and CDR2 are LNHDA and SQIVND (reference sequence). The CDR3 DNA reads TGTGCCAGTAGTATTCCTGGGGGGGCGAACACTGAAGCTTTCTTT. Its protein product is CASSIPGGANTEAFF.

The CDR3 coding sequence is TGTGCCTCGCGGCCCATGGCGGGCGCTAGCACAGATACGCAGTATTTT. Encoded protein: CASRPMAGASTDTQYF. The V call is TRBV19, the J call TRBJ2-3; weak D call: TRBD2 (5 bases). The CDR3 loop spans 16 amino acids. Trimming left V 11 bases short and J 0 bases short, with 21 bases between. The V gene's germline CDR1 is LNHDA and CDR2 SQIVND (reference sequence).

This chain connects TRBV5-6 to TRBJ2-1; the match to TRBD1 covers 7 bases. Trimming at V came to 6 bases and at J to 0 bases, leaving 3 bases not matched to a gene. Germline-derived CDR1 and CDR2 are SGHDT and YYEEEE. CDR3 length: 14 amino acids. The CDR3 reads CASTGGSSYNEQFF. The CDR3 DNA is TGTGCCAGCACAGGGGGAAGCTCCTACAATGAGCAGTTCTTC.

This chain connects TRBV30 to TRBJ2-1; D is unresolved. CDR1 GTSNPN and CDR2 SVGIG come from the germline V gene (reference sequence). The CDR3 runs 13 residues. The V end lost 2 bases, the J end lost 10 bases, and 15 bases lay between the germline ends. The CDR3 sequence: CAWSPSPPGEQFF. The DNA of the CDR3 is TGTGCCTGGAGTCCCAGCCCCCCCGGGGAGCAGTTCTTC. The whole variable domain, remainder taken from reference TRBV30 and TRBJ2-1, is SQTIHQWPATLVQPVGSPLSLECTVEGTSNPNLYWYRQAAGRGLQLLFYSVGIGQISSEVPQNLSASRPQDRQFILSSKKLLLSDSGFYLCAWSPSPPGEQFFGPGTRLTVL.

The chain couples TRBV7-9 to TRBJ1-2; the D is unclear. Germline lookup yields CDR1 SEHNR and CDR2 FQNEAQ (reference sequence). The V end was cut by 0 bases, the J end by 0 bases, with 8 bases between. The CDR3 loop spans 15 amino acids. DNA for the CDR3: TGTGCCAGCAGCTTAGCGGCAGTATCTAACTATGGCTACACCTTC. This translates into CASSLAAVSNYGYTF. Looking up the rest from reference TRBV7-9 and TRBJ1-2 gives the full variable domain: DTGVSQNPRHKITKRGQNVTFRCDPISEHNRLYWYRQTLGQGPEFLTYFQNEAQLEKSRLLSDRFSAERPKGSFSTLEIQRTEQGDSAMYLCASSLAAVSNYGYTFGSGTRLTVV.

This chain links TRBV10-3 with TRBJ1-1; TRBD1 agrees at 8 bases. The germline gives CDR1 ENHRY, CDR2 SYGVKD. The CDR3 runs to 14 residues. With 6 bases clipped from V and 6 bases from J, the junction kept 9 bases outside the gene matches. Here the CDR3 reads CAIRAGQGGAEAFF. DNA of the CDR3: TGTGCCATCAGAGCCGGACAGGGTGGTGCTGAAGCTTTCTTT.

The V call is TRBV29-1, the J call TRBJ1-1; D might be TRBD1 (5 bases). Germline loops: CDR1 SQVTM, CDR2 ANQGSEA. This CDR3 contains 12 residues. Between the trimmed V and J ends, which lost 6 bases and 10 bases, there was a span of 18 bases. In nucleotides, the CDR3 is TGCAGCGTCTCCCCCGCGGGGGAACGAGCTTTCTTT. It yields the protein CSVSPAGERAFF.

This rearrangement joins TRBV9 to TRBJ2-5; TRBD2 aligns across 10 bases. Germline V lookup: CDR1 SGDLS, CDR2 YYNGEE. The CDR3 runs 15 residues. The V gene end was trimmed by 4 bases and the J gene end by 5 bases; junction bases not matched to a gene: 8. As DNA, the CDR3 is TGTGCCAGCAGCTTTTCTAGCGGGGGTGCGGAGACCCAGTACTTC. Translated, it gives CASSFSSGGAETQYF. Drawing the rest from reference TRBV9 and TRBJ2-5, the complete variable domain is DSGVTQTPKHLITATGQRVTLRCSPRSGDLSVYWYQQSLDQGLQFLIQYYNGEERAKGNILERFSAQQFPDLHSELNLSSLELGDSALYFCASSFSSGGAETQYFGPGTRLLVL.

The V call is TRBV7-3, the J call TRBJ2-2; D is possibly TRBD2 (7 bases). This CDR3 has 13 amino acids. V dropped 7 bases and J dropped 6 bases, with 12 bases sitting between them. Germline loops: CDR1 SGHTA, CDR2 FQGTGA. CDR3 amino acids: CASTGGRSGELFF. The CDR3 DNA reads as TGTGCCAGCACGGGGGGCCGGTCCGGGGAGCTGTTTTTT.

The chain couples TRBV2 to TRBJ2-5, with TRBD2 as a possible D gene (5 bases). The CDR3 spans 11 residues. Per germline, CDR1 SNHLY and CDR2 FYNNEI. The V gene lost 9 bases and the J gene lost 4 bases, with 9 bases spanning the gap. CDR3 bases: TGTGCCAGGAGGACTGGAGAGACCCAGTACTTC. It codes for CARRTGETQYF.

This chain's CDR3 is CASSVLDSPGNTIYF. The CDR3 DNA reads as TGTGCCAGCAGCGTACTAGACTCTCCTGGAAACACCATATATTTT. The chain couples TRBV9 to TRBJ1-3; the D is unclear. This CDR3 spans 15 amino acids. V was pared by 1 base and J by 2 bases, with 10 bases between. The germline gives CDR1 SGDLS, CDR2 YYNGEE.

The V and J genes are TRBV7-2 and TRBJ2-2, with D perhaps TRBD1 (6 bases). This CDR3 contains 17 residues. Looked up from germline, CDR1 is SGHTA and CDR2 is FQGNSA. The V end was cut by 4 bases, the J end by 5 bases, with 20 bases between. DNA of the CDR3: TGTGCCAGCAGCTACCGTTACGGTGGGACACTTACCGGGGAGCTGTTTTTT. Its protein is CASSYRYGGTLTGELFF.

V is TRBV6-1 and J is TRBJ1-5, with a weak D call TRBD1 (5 bases). Trimming pared 6 bases from V and 0 bases from J, leaving 12 bases between. The CDR3 loop spans 15 amino acids. Germline CDR1 and CDR2: MNHNS and SASEGT. The CDR3 loop is CASRYGGFSNQPQHF. In DNA, the CDR3 is TGTGCCAGCAGGTATGGGGGGTTTAGCAATCAGCCCCAGCATTTT.

The gene calls are TRBV11-2 and TRBJ1-2, with TRBD1 matching 8 bases. CDR3 length: 15 amino acids. Germline assignment: CDR1 SGHAT and CDR2 FQNNGV. The V segment lost 1 base and the J segment 2 bases; nucleotides outside the gene matches: 3. CDR3 in amino acids: CASSLVRDRNYGYTF. The CDR3, as DNA: TGTGCCAGCAGCTTAGTCCGGGACAGGAACTATGGCTACACCTTC. Full variable domain (remainder filled in from reference TRBV11-2 and TRBJ1-2): EAGVAQSPRYKIIEKRQSVAFWCNPISGHATLYWYQQILGQGPKLLIQFQNNGVVDDSQLPKDRFSAERLKGVDSTLKIQPAKLEDSAVYLCASSLVRDRNYGYTFGSGTRLTVV.

V and J are TRBV6-4 and TRBJ2-2; TRBD2 agrees at 8 bases. The CDR3 contains 16 residues. Trimming removed 8 bases from V and 2 bases from J; junction bases left unmatched: 10. CDR1 MRHNA and CDR2 SNTAGT come from the germline V gene. The CDR3 nucleotides read TGTGCCAGCGAGGCGAGGACTAGCAACAACACCGGGGAGCTGTTTTTT. It specifies CASEARTSNNTGELFF.

The V gene is TRBV6-5, the J gene TRBJ1-2, with a tentative D call TRBD1 (5 bases). The germline V gene encodes CDR1 MNHEY and CDR2 SVGAGI. The V and J ends lost 7 bases and 4 bases respectively, with 10 bases between them. The CDR3 sequence is 12 residues long. CDR3 residues: CASTAGPYGYTF. CDR3 DNA: TGTGCCAGCACAGCAGGGCCCTATGGCTACACCTTC.

The chain uses TRBV13 and TRBJ2-7, with D possibly being TRBD1 (5 bases). V was cut by 3 bases and J by 7 bases, with 19 bases left in between. This CDR3 is built from 15 residues. Looked up from germline, CDR1 is PRHDT and CDR2 is FYEKMQ (reference sequence). The CDR3 spells CASSFPQATRGEQYF. CDR3 sequence (DNA): TGTGCCAGCAGCTTTCCACAGGCCACCCGTGGGGAGCAGTACTTC.

This chain's CDR3 is CASSTKRTGGNYGYTF. DNA for the CDR3: TGTGCCAGCAGCACGAAACGGACAGGGGGAAACTATGGCTACACCTTC. The rearrangement links TRBV2 to TRBJ1-2; 10 bases agree with TRBD1. Trimming took 6 bases from V and 2 from J; bases not matched to a gene: 9. This CDR3 is 16 amino acids long. Per the germline V gene, CDR1 is SNHLY and CDR2 is FYNNEI.

The V and J genes are TRBV29-1 and TRBJ1-3, with a possible D match to TRBD1 (6 bases). In germline, CDR1 is SQVTM, CDR2 ANQGSEA. Trimming took off 5 bases at V and 5 bases at J, with 13 bases between the two ends. The CDR3 runs to 13 residues. CDR3 bases: TGCAGCGTTCGAATACAGGGAAGAAACACCATATATTTT. Amino acids: CSVRIQGRNTIYF. The whole variable domain, remainder taken from reference TRBV29-1 and TRBJ1-3, is SAVISQKPSRDICQRGTSLTIQCQVDSQVTMMFWYRQQPGQSLTLIATANQGSEATYESGFVIDKFPISRPNLTFSTLTVSNMSPEDSSIYLCSVRIQGRNTIYFGEGSWLTVV.

V gene TRBV15 combines with J gene TRBJ2-1; D is perhaps TRBD1 (6 bases). Per germline, CDR1 LNHNV and CDR2 YYDKDF (reference sequence). CDR3 length: 16 residues. V was pared by 2 bases and J by 0 bases, with 11 bases between. The CDR3 sequence: CATSRPGTLSYNEQFF. CDR3 DNA: TGTGCCACCAGCAGACCGGGGACACTCTCCTACAATGAGCAGTTCTTC.

The rearrangement uses TRBV5-4 and TRBJ2-5, with 9 bases lining up with TRBD1. V dropped 4 bases and J dropped 0; count of bases not matched to a gene: 10. From germline, CDR1 is SGHNT and CDR2 YYREEE (reference sequence). This CDR3 is built from 17 residues. Here the CDR3 DNA reads TGTGCCAGCAGCCAACCGGGACAGGGCCGGTACCAAGAGACCCAGTACTTC. The encoded protein is CASSQPGQGRYQETQYF.

The chain joins TRBV30 to TRBJ2-7, with D possibly being TRBD1 (6 bases). V lost 1 base and J lost 3, with 16 bases in between. The CDR3 is 15 amino acids. Germline V CDR1 and CDR2: GTSNPN, SVGIG (reference sequence). The CDR3 sequence: CAWSGGQVHRYEQYF. CDR3 nucleotide sequence: TGTGCCTGGAGTGGGGGGCAGGTCCACCGCTACGAGCAGTACTTC.

The chain carries TRBV6-5 and TRBJ2-7; 8 bases fit TRBD1. Germline V gives CDR1 MNHEY, CDR2 SVGAGI. Unmatched junction bases numbered 1, after V lost 2 bases and J lost 1 base. CDR3 length equals 14 residues. This chain's CDR3 is CASSYQGASYEQYF. CDR3 bases: TGTGCCAGCAGTTACCAGGGGGCTTCCTACGAGCAGTACTTC.